This paragraph covers one TCR beta chain sequence. This record belongs to a study of blood T cells in healthy people across ages. This CDR3 is built from 16 residues. Germline CDR1 and CDR2: KGHDR and SFDVKD. The V and J ends lost 0 bases and 3 bases, in that order; junction bases with no gene match: 4. Primed by a sample-barcoded 5' primer and a J-beta primer mix, a second PCR proceeded for roughly 7 to 12 cycles. MiXCR, run by TCRdb on the 5' RACE reads, gives a single entry per CDR3 protein. This table has hundreds of thousands of distinct CDR3 sequences, less than 25% appearing once. This sample was also put to use in a study of T cells of mothers and their children.

The J gene is TRBJ2-1, the V gene TRBV24-1, with TRBD2 identical over 7 bases. The TCR was taken from a boy younger than 18 in good health. Source material: blood. CDR3 nucleotides: TGTGCCACCAGTGATTTGAAGGCGGGGGACTACAATGAGCAGTTCTTC. Translation: CATSDLKAGDYNEQFF.